This TCR beta chain appears in the sequencing data of a study of radiotherapy plus CTLA-4 blockade in lung cancer. Findings and limits, study-wide: Interferon-beta, together with early blood T cell clone dynamics, reportedly best predicted response.

This CDR3 contains 15 residues. Trimming shortened V by 4 bases and J by 0 bases, and 12 bases separated the two germline ends. Germline V gene data show CDR1 as SEHNR and CDR2 as FQNEAQ (reference sequence). This clone was observed once. Its antigen is currently unknown. Libraries were prepared by immunoSEQ multiplex PCR; TCRdb keeps only in-frame clonotypes and omits some of them. The sample has about 84,000 clones, about two thirds seen once; the top ten hold around 15%. The chain carries TRBV7-9 and TRBJ1-1, with D maybe TRBD1 (5 bases). The sequence derives from a human donor with non-small cell lung cancer that progressed on radiotherapy plus ipilimumab. The sequenced sample was peripheral blood, obtained from a patient treated with radiotherapy plus ipilimumab. DNA for the CDR3: TGTGCCAGCAGCTCCGTCACAGGTATGAACACTGAAGCTTTCTTT. It translates to CASSSVTGMNTEAFF. Full variable domain (rest looked up from reference TRBV7-9 and TRBJ1-1): DTGVSQNPRHKITKRGQNVTFRCDPISEHNRLYWYRQTLGQGPEFLTYFQNEAQLEKSRLLSDRFSAERPKGSFSTLEIQRTEQGDSAMYLCASSSVTGMNTEAFFGQGTRLTVV.